The next 10 T cell receptor beta chains were all read from a single sample in a study of cytomegalovirus exposure and HLA in healthy donors. Primers included in the PCR were 60 Vbeta and 13 Jbeta primers. Repertoires were generated with immunoSEQ multiplex PCR, while TCRdb's copy carries only in-frame clones and drops some. The sample yields roughly 92,000 clones, about four fifths seen once. Material for sequencing was PBMCs. Source of these receptors: a middle-aged man in good health and CMV-seropositive.

Details on this clone: At one boundary the junction diverges from the germline segment, which might be a read error. V and J are TRBV7-9 and TRBJ1-3; D remains unclear. CDR1 SEHNR and CDR2 FQNEAQ come from the germline V gene (reference sequence). The CDR3 spans 16 residues. As DNA, the CDR3 is TGTTCCAGCAGCCCCCCGGGTCTTCGCTCTGGAAACACCATATATTTT. This gives the protein CSSSPPGLRSGNTIYF.

V and J are TRBV7-9 and TRBJ2-2; 11 positions match TRBD2. The CDR3 has 18 residues. V dropped 2 bases and J dropped 3; count of bases not matched to a gene: 8. Germline loops: CDR1 SEHNR, CDR2 FQNEAQ (reference sequence). CDR3 bases: TGTGCCAGCAGCTTACCAACTGGGACTAGCGGACACACCGGGGAGCTGTTTTTT. It specifies CASSLPTGTSGHTGELFF. The full variable domain, completed using reference TRBV7-9 and TRBJ2-2, is DTGVSQNPRHKITKRGQNVTFRCDPISEHNRLYWYRQTLGQGPEFLTYFQNEAQLEKSRLLSDRFSAERPKGSFSTLEIQRTEQGDSAMYLCASSLPTGTSGHTGELFFGEGSRLTVL.

The rearrangement uses TRBV15 and TRBJ2-6, with D unclear. The length of the CDR3 is 13 residues. V dropped 1 base and J dropped 4 bases, with 2 bases sitting between them. Germline V gene sequence: CDR1 LNHNV, CDR2 YYDKDF (reference sequence). CDR3 DNA sequence: TGTGCCACCAGCAGAGCGGGGGCCAACGTCCTGACTTTC. Translated, it gives CATSRAGANVLTF. Together with reference TRBV15 and TRBJ2-6, the CDR3 gives the full variable domain: DAMVIQNPRYQVTQFGKPVTLSCSQTLNHNVMYWYQQKSSQAPKLLFHYYDKDFNNEADTPDNFQSRRPNTSFCFLDIRSPGLGDTAMYLCATSRAGANVLTFGAGSRLTVL.

The chain links TRBV7-8 to TRBJ1-2, with D possibly TRBD1 on 5 matching bases. The CDR3 totals 13 residues. The germline V gene encodes CDR1 SGHVS and CDR2 FQNEAQ. V was pared by 5 bases and J by 4 bases, with 11 bases between. The CDR3 sequence is CASSLGQGYGYTF. For the CDR3, the DNA is TGTGCCAGCAGCCTCGGACAAGGCTATGGCTACACCTTC. Together with reference TRBV7-8 and TRBJ1-2, the CDR3 gives the full variable domain: GAGVSQSPRYKVAKRGQDVALRCDPISGHVSLFWYQQALGQGPEFLTYFQNEAQLDKSGLPSDRFFAERPEGSVSTLKIQRTQQEDSAVYLCASSLGQGYGYTFGSGTRLTVV.

This clone was detected once. J is TRBJ2-1 and V is TRBV7-2; 9 nucleotides line up with TRBD2. Germline assignment: CDR1 SGHTA and CDR2 FQGNSA. Germline trimming cut 1 base from V and 9 bases from J; bases unmatched to any gene: 1. The CDR3 is made up of 13 amino acids. Here the CDR3 DNA reads TGTGCCAGCAGCTTAGATAGCGGGAGTGAGCAGTTCTTC. This translates into CASSLDSGSEQFF.

This chain joins TRBV7-6 and TRBJ2-6; D is undetermined. CDR1 and CDR2 from the germline V gene are SGHVS and FNYEAQ. This CDR3 spans 16 amino acids. Trimming took 5 bases from V and 2 from J, leaving 13 bases between them. CDR3 in amino acids: CASSPPLRTGANVLTF. The CDR3 bases are TGTGCCAGCAGCCCTCCCCTGCGCACTGGGGCCAACGTCCTGACTTTC.

This chain links TRBV7-9 with TRBJ1-1; D is possibly TRBD1 (5 bases). Trimming left V 5 bases short and J 4 bases short, with 14 bases between. Germline-derived CDR1 and CDR2 are SEHNR and FQNEAQ (reference sequence). The CDR3 has 14 residues. This CDR3 is CASSLQQGGTEAFF. The CDR3, as DNA: TGTGCCAGCAGCCTACAGCAGGGTGGCACTGAAGCTTTCTTT. Full variable domain (rest looked up from reference TRBV7-9 and TRBJ1-1): DTGVSQNPRHKITKRGQNVTFRCDPISEHNRLYWYRQTLGQGPEFLTYFQNEAQLEKSRLLSDRFSAERPKGSFSTLEIQRTEQGDSAMYLCASSLQQGGTEAFFGQGTRLTVV.

This clone appeared a few times. The V and J genes are TRBV6-1 and TRBJ2-5; 11 positions agree with TRBD2. The J call could be wrong; TRBJ2-7 is a better fit for the DNA end. Germline V gene sequence: CDR1 MNHNS, CDR2 SASEGT. CDR3 length: 19 amino acids. The CDR3, as DNA: TGTGCCAGCAGTGAAGCGTCGAACTACGGGGGACTAGCGGTTTTCGAGCAGTACTTC. The encoded protein is CASSEASNYGGLAVFEQYF.

This clone has just one count. The chain joins TRBV30 to TRBJ2-1; D is unresolved. Trimming removed 3 bases at V and 4 bases at J, with 7 bases between. Germline V gene lookup returns CDR1 GTSNPN and CDR2 SVGIG (reference sequence). CDR3 size: 12 residues. The CDR3 region is CAWRSDYNEQFF. The CDR3 nucleotides read TGTGCCTGGAGATCAGATTACAATGAGCAGTTCTTC.

The chain uses TRBV7-2 and TRBJ2-7, with 11 bases fitting TRBD2. The CDR3 is 17 residues long. V lost 3 bases and J lost 2; bases outside the gene matches: 9. The germline CDR1 and CDR2 sequences are SGHTA and FQGNSA. CDR3 in DNA: TGTGCCAGCAGCTTGAGACTGACTAGCGGGATCCCCTACGAGCAGTACTTC. As protein: CASSLRLTSGIPYEQYF.